The clone carrying this T cell receptor (beta chain) was seen a single time. Its antigen is still unknown. The junction does not match germline at one end; this may be a read error. The data were taken from a study of CD8+CD57+ T cells in acquired aplastic anemia. Study-wide context: There were 9.5 million to 13 million reads, on average, for CD4+ cells from healthy donors. General observations from the study: Patients and controls shared about 27 CD8+ CDR3 sequences. Researchers reported that CD8+ Simpson's diversity was not significantly different in patients versus controls.

The template for TCR beta VDJ and CDR3 sequence profiling was genomic DNA. MiXCR, run by TCRdb on the reads, gives a single entry per CDR3 protein. The profile covers hundreds of thousands of distinct CDR3 sequences, with 65% to 75% appearing a single time and 4% taken by the ten largest. The germline gives CDR1 LNHNV, CDR2 YYDKDF (reference sequence). CDR3 size: 16 residues. This sequence was found in a human donor in good health, serving as a control. The source material was sorted CD4+, CD8+, or CD8+CD57+ T cells (not recorded which) from PBMCs. The chain carries TRBV15 and TRBJ2-5, with 10 nucleotides matching TRBD2. The CDR3 DNA reads TGTGCCACGAGCAGAGATCCTAGCGGGGGCGGAGAGACCCAGTACTTC. This sequence encodes CATSRDPSGGGETQYF.